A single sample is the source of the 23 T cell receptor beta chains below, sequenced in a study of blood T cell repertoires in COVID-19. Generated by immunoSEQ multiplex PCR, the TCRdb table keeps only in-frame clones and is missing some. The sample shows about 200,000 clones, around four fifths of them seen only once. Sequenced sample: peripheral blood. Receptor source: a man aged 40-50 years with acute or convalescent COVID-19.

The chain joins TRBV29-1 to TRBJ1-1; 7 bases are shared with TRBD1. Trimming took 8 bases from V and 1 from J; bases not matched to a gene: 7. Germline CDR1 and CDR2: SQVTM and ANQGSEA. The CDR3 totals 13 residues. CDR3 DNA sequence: TGCAGCTCGTGGGACAGCGGGAACACTGAAGCTTTCTTT. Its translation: CSSWDSGNTEAFF.

CDR3 coding DNA: TGTGCCAGCAGCTTAGATCTAAATCAGCCCCAGCATTTT. Protein product: CASSLDLNQPQHF. The chain couples TRBV11-2 to TRBJ1-5; no firm D call. The germline gives CDR1 SGHAT, CDR2 FQNNGV. V shed 0 bases and J shed 4 bases, with 4 bases lying between them. The CDR3 sequence is 13 residues long.

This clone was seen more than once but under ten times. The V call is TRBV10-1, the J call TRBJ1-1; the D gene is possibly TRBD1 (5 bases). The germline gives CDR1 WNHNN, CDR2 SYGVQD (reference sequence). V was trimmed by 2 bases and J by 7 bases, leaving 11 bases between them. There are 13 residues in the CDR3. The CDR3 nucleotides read TGCGCCAGCAGTGAGACAGGACGACATGAAGCTTTCTTT. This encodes CASSETGRHEAFF.

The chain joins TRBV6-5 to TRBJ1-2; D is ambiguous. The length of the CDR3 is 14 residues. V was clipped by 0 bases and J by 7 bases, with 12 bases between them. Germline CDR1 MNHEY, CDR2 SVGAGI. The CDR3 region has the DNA TGTGCCAGCAGTTACTCATGGGGAGTAGGTGGCTACACCTTC. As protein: CASSYSWGVGGYTF.

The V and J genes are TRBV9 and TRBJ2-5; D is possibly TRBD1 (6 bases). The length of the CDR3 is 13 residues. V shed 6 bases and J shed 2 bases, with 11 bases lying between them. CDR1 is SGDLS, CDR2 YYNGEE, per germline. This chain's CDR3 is CASTRGPQETQYF. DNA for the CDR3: TGTGCCAGCACCAGGGGACCTCAAGAGACCCAGTACTTC.

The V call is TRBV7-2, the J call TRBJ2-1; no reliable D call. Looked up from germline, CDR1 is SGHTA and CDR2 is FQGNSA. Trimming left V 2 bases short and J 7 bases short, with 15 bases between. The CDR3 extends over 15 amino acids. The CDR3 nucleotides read TGTGCCAGCAGCTTATACCCGTCTCTCAGGAATGAGCAGTTCTTC. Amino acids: CASSLYPSLRNEQFF.

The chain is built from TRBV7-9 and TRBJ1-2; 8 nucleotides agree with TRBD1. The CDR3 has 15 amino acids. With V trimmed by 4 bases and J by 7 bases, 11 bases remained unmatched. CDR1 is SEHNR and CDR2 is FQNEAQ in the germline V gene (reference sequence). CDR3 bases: TGTGCCAGCAGCTCCCCCGAGGACAGGGCATCTGGCTACACCTTC. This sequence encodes CASSSPEDRASGYTF.

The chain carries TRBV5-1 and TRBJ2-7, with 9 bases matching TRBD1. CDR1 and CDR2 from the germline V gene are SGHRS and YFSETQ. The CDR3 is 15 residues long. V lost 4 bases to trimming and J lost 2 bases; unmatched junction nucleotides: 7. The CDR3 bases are TGCGCCAGCAGCCACCGGGACAGGGTAGCCTACGAGCAGTACTTC. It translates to CASSHRDRVAYEQYF. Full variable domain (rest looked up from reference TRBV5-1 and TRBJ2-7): KAGVTQTPRYLIKTRGQQVTLSCSPISGHRSVSWYQQTPGQGLQFLFEYFSETQRNKGNFPGRFSGRQFSNSRSEMNVSTLELGDSALYLCASSHRDRVAYEQYFGPGTRLTVT.

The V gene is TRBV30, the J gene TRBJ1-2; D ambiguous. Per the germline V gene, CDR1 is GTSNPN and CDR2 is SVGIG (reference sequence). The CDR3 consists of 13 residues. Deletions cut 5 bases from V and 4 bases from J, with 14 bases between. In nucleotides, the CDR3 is TGTGCCTGGCAATTCGAGGTGGCCTATGGCTACACCTTC. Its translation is CAWQFEVAYGYTF.

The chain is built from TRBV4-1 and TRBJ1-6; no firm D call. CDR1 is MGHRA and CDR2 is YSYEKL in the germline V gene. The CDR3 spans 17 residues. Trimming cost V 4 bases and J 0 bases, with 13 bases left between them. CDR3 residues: CASSRLTRSSYNSPLHF. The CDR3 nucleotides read TGCGCCAGCAGCCGGTTGACGAGGAGCTCCTATAATTCACCCCTCCACTTT.

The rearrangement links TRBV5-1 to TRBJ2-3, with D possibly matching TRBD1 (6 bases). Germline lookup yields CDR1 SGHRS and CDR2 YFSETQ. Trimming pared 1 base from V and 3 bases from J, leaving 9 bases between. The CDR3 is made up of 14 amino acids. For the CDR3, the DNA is TGCGCCAGCAGCTTGTCAGACAGGACAGATACGCAGTATTTT. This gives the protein CASSLSDRTDTQYF.

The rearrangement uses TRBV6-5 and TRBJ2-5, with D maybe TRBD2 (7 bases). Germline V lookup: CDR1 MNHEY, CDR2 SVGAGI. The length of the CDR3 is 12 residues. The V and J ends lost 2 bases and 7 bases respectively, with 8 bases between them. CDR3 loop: CASSYRGGTQYF. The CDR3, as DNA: TGTGCCAGCAGTTACAGGGGGGGGACCCAGTACTTC.

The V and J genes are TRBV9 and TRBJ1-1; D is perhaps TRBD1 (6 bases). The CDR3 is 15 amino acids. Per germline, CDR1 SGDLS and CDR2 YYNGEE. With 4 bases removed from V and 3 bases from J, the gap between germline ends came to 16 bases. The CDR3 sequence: CASSPYSGDDTEAFF. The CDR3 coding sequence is TGTGCCAGCAGCCCTTATTCAGGGGATGACACTGAAGCTTTCTTT.

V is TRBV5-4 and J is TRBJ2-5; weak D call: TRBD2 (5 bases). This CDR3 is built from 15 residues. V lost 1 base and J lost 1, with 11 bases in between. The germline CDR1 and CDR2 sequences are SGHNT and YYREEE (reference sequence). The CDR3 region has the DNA TGTGCCAGCAGCTTGAACTTGGGAGTCCAAGAGACCCAGTACTTC. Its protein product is CASSLNLGVQETQYF.

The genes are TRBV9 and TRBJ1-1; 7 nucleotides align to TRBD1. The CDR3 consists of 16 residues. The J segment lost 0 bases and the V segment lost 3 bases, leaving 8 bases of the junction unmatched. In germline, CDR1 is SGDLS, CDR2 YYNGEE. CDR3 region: CASSAPGQSMNTEAFF. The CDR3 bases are TGTGCCAGCAGCGCTCCGGGACAGAGTATGAACACTGAAGCTTTCTTT.

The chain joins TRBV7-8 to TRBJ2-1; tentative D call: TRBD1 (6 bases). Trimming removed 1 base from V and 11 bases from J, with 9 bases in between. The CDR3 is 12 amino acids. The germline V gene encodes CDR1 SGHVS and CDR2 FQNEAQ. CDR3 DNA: TGTGCCAGCAGCTTAGAGACAGGCCAGCAGTTCTTC. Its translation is CASSLETGQQFF.

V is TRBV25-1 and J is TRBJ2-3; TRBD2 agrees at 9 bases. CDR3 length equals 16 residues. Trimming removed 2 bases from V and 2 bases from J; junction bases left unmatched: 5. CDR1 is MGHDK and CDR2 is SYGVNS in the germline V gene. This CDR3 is CASSEPGLALTDTQYF. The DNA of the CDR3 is TGTGCCAGCAGTGAACCGGGACTAGCCCTCACAGATACGCAGTATTTT.

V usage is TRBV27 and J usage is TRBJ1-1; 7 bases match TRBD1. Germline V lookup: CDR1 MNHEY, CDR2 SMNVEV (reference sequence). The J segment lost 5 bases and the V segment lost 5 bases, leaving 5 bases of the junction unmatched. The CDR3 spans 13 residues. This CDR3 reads CASSENRGTEAFF. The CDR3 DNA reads TGTGCCAGCAGTGAAAACAGGGGTACTGAAGCTTTCTTT.

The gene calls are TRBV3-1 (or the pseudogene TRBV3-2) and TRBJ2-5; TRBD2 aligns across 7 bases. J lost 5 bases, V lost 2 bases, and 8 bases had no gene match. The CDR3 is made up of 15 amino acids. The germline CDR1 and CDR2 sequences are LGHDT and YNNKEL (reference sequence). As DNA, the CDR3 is TGTGCCAGCAGCCAACGAGGACTAGACGGGGAGACCCAGTACTTC. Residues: CASSQRGLDGETQYF.

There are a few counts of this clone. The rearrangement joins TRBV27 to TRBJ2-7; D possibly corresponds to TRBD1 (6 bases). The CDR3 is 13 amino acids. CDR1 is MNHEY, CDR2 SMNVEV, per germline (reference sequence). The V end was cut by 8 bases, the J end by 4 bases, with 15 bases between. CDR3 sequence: CASSRAGEYEQYF. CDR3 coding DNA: TGTGCCAGCTCGAGGGCAGGGGAGTACGAGCAGTACTTC.

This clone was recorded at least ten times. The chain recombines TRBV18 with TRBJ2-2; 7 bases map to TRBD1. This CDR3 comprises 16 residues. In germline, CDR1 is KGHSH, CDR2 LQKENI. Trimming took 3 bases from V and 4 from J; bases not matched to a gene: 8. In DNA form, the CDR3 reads TGTGCCAGCTCACCTCCAGGGACAGAACTCACCGGGGAGCTGTTTTTT. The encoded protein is CASSPPGTELTGELFF.

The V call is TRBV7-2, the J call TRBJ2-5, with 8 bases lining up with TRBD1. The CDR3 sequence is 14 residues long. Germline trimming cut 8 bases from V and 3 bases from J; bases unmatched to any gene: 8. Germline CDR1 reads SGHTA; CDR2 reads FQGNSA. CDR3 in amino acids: CASGRTGFEETQYF. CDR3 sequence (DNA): TGTGCCAGCGGGCGGACAGGGTTCGAAGAGACCCAGTACTTC.

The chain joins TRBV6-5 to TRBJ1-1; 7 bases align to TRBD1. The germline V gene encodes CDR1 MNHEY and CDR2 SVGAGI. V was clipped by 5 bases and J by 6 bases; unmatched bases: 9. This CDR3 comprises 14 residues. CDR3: CASSPTGQPPEAFF. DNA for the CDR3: TGTGCCAGCAGTCCAACGGGACAGCCGCCTGAAGCTTTCTTT.